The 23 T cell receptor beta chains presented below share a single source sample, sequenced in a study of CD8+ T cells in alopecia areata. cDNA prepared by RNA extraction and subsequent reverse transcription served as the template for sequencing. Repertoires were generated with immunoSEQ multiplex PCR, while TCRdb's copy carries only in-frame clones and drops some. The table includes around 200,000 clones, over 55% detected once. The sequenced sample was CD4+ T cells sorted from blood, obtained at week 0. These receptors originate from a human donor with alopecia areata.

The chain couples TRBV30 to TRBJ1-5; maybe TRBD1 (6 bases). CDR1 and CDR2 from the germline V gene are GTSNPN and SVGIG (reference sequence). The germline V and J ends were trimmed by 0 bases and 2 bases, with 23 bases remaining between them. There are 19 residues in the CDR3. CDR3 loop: CAWSVPGIQGHRGNQPQHF. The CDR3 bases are TGTGCCTGGAGTGTACCGGGAATACAGGGCCACCGGGGCAATCAGCCCCAGCATTTT.

CDR3 loop: CASRQQGAGANVLTF. The CDR3 DNA follows: TGCGCCAGCAGACAACAGGGAGCTGGGGCCAACGTCCTGACTTTC. The chain joins TRBV5-1 to TRBJ2-6, with TRBD1 as a possible D gene (6 bases). Germline loops: CDR1 SGHRS, CDR2 YFSETQ. The CDR3 has 15 residues. With 5 bases removed from V and 2 bases from J, the gap between germline ends came to 11 bases. Based on the CDR3 plus reference TRBV5-1 and TRBJ2-6, the full variable domain is KAGVTQTPRYLIKTRGQQVTLSCSPISGHRSVSWYQQTPGQGLQFLFEYFSETQRNKGNFPGRFSGRQFSNSRSEMNVSTLELGDSALYLCASRQQGAGANVLTFGAGSRLTVL.

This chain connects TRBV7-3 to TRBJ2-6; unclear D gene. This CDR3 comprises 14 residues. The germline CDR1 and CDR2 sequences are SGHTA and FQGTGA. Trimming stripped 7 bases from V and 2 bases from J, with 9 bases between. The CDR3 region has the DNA TGTGCCAGCACCCATGGGCCTGGGGCCAACGTCCTGACTTTC. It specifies CASTHGPGANVLTF.

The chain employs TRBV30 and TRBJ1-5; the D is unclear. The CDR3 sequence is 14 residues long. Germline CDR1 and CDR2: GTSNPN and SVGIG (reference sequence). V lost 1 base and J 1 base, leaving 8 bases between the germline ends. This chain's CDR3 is CAWSGAASNQPQHF. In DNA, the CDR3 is TGTGCCTGGAGTGGGGCGGCAAGCAATCAGCCCCAGCATTTT. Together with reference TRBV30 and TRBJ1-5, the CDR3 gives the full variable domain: SQTIHQWPATLVQPVGSPLSLECTVEGTSNPNLYWYRQAAGRGLQLLFYSVGIGQISSEVPQNLSASRPQDRQFILSSKKLLLSDSGFYLCAWSGAASNQPQHFGDGTRLSIL.

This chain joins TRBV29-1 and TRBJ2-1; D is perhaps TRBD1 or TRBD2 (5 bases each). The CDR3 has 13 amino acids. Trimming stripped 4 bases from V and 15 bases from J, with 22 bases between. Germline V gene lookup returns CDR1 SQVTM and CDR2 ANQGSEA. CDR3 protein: CSVVIGGQGSRFF. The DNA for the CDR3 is TGCAGCGTTGTTATAGGCGGACAAGGGAGTCGGTTCTTC.

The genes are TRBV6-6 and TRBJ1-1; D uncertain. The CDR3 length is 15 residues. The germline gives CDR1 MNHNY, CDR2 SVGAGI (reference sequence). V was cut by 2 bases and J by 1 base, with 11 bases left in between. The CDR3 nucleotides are TGTGCCAGCAGTTACGGTTGGACCGAGAACACTGAAGCTTTCTTT. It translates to CASSYGWTENTEAFF.

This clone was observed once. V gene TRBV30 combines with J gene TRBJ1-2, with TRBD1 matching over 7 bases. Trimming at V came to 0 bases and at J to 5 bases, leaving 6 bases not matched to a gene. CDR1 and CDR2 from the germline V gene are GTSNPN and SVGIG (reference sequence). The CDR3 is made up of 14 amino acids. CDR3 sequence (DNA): TGTGCCTGGAGTGTACGGCAGGGGGGATATGGCTACACCTTC. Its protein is CAWSVRQGGYGYTF.

CDR3: CSVGSAGGSATDTQYF. The CDR3 DNA reads TGCAGCGTTGGTTCAGCTGGGGGGAGTGCCACAGATACGCAGTATTTT. This chain links TRBV29-1 with TRBJ2-3, with D tentatively TRBD2 (6 bases). The CDR3 spans 16 residues. The germline V gene has CDR1 SQVTM and CDR2 ANQGSEA. V lost 4 bases, J lost 2 bases, and 19 bases lay in between.

The CDR3 DNA follows: TGTGCCAGCGAAACCAACTATGGCTACACCTTC. This gives the protein CASETNYGYTF. V usage is TRBV28 and J usage is TRBJ1-2; D is undetermined. V was shortened by 8 bases and J by 2 bases, with 6 bases between the two germline ends. The CDR3 has 11 residues. From germline, CDR1 is MDHEN and CDR2 SYDVKM.

The CDR3 sequence is CSVGGTGQYYNEQFF. The CDR3 DNA is TGCAGCGTGGGGGGGACAGGGCAATACTACAATGAGCAGTTCTTC. The rearrangement uses TRBV29-1 and TRBJ2-1; 9 bases are shared with TRBD1. V was pared by 6 bases and J by 3 bases, with 9 bases of the junction left unmatched. Per germline, CDR1 SQVTM and CDR2 ANQGSEA. The CDR3 consists of 15 residues.

The CDR3 nucleotides are TGTGCCAGCAGCGGGAATACTGAGCAGTTCTTC. It is translated as CASSGNTEQFF. This chain connects TRBV2 to TRBJ2-1; TRBD2 is a possible D gene (5 bases). Germline loops: CDR1 SNHLY, CDR2 FYNNEI. V gave up 6 bases and J gave up 9 bases, with 9 bases separating them. The CDR3 length is 11 residues. Based on the CDR3 plus reference TRBV2 and TRBJ2-1, the full variable domain is EPEVTQTPSHQVTQMGQEVILRCVPISNHLYFYWYRQILGQKVEFLVSFYNNEISEKSEIFDDQFSVERPDGSNFTLKIRSTKLEDSAMYFCASSGNTEQFFGPGTRLTVL.

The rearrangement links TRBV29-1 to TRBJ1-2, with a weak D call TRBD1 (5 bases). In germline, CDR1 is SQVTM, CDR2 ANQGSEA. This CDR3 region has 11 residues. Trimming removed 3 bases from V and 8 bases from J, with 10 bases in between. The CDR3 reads CSVDRAGGYTF. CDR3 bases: TGCAGCGTTGACAGGGCGGGAGGCTACACCTTC.

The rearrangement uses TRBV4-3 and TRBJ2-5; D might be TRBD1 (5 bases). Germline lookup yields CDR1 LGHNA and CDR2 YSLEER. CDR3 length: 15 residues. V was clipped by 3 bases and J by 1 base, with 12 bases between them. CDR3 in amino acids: CASSQGNTGQETQYF. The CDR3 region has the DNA TGCGCCAGCAGCCAGGGGAACACAGGCCAAGAGACCCAGTACTTC.

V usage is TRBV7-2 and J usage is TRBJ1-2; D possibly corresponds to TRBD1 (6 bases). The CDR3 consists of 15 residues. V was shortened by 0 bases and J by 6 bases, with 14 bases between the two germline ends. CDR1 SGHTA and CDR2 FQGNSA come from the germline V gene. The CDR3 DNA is TGTGCCAGCAGCTTAGCGGCGGGGGCCTTCGATGGCTACACCTTC. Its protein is CASSLAAGAFDGYTF.

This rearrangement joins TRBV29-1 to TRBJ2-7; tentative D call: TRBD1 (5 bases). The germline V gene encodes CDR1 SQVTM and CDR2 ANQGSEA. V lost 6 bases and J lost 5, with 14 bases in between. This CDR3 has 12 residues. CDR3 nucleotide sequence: TGCAGCGTCGTCAAGGGGATAGACGAGCAGTACTTC. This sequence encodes CSVVKGIDEQYF.

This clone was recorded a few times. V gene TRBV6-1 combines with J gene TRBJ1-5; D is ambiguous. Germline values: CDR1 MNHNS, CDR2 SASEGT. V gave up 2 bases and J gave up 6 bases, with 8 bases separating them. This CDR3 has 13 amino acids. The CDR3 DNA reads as TGTGCCAGCAGTGAATCAGGTCCTCAGCCCCAGCATTTT. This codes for CASSESGPQPQHF.

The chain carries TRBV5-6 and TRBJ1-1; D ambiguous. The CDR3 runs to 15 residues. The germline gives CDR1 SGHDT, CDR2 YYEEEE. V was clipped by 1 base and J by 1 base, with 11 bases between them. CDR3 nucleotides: TGTGCCAGCAGCTTGCGGTTTGTCGCGAACACTGAAGCTTTCTTT. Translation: CASSLRFVANTEAFF.

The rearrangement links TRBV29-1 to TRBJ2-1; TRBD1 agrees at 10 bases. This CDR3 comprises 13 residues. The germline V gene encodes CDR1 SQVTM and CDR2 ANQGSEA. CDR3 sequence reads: CAYGTGDLDEQFF. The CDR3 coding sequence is TGCGCGTATGGGACAGGGGACTTGGATGAGCAGTTCTTC.

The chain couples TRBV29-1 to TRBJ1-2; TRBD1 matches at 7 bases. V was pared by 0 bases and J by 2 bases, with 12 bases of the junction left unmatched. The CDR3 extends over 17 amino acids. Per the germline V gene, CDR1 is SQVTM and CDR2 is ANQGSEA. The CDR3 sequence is CSVEDLTGRSNNYGYTF. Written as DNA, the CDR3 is TGCAGCGTTGAAGATCTGACAGGGAGGAGTAACAACTATGGCTACACCTTC.

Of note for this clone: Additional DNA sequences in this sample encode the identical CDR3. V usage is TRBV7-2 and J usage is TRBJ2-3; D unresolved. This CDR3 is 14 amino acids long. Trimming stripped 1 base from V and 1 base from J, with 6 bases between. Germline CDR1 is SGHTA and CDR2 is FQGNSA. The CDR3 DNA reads TGTGCCAGCAGCTTAGTGGGTCGCACAGATACGCAGTATTTT. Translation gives CASSLVGRTDTQYF.

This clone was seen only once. CDR3 nucleotide sequence: TGTGCCAGCAGCCTAGCCGGGCTTAGGCTAGATACGCAGTATTTT. Its translation is CASSLAGLRLDTQYF. This chain uses TRBV27 with TRBJ2-3; a weak D match, TRBD2 (5 bases). Trimming took 6 bases from V and 5 from J, leaving 18 bases between them. Germline assignment: CDR1 MNHEY and CDR2 SMNVEV (reference sequence). The length of the CDR3 is 15 residues.

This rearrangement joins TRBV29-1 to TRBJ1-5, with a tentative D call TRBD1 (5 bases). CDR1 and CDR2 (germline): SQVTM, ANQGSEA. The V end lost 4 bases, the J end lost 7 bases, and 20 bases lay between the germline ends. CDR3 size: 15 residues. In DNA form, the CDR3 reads TGCAGCGTTGCCCTTAGGGGAAGGCTATGGCAGCCCCAGCATTTT. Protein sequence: CSVALRGRLWQPQHF.

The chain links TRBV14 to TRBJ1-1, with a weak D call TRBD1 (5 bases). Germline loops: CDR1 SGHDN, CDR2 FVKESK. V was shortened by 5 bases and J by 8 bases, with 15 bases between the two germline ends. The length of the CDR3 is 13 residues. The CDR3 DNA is TGTGCCAGCAGCGACGGGTTAGCAGGGGAAGCTTTCTTT. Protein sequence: CASSDGLAGEAFF.